The 28 T cell receptor beta chains below all came from one sample that was sequenced in a study of CD8 T cells in ankylosing spondylitis. Their antigens remain unidentified. Regarding the study as a whole: Characteristic, it appeared, of ankylosing spondylitis blood was a TCR beta motif of about eight highly homologous variants.

TCRdb itself ran the 5' RACE reads through MiXCR, one entry per CDR3 protein. The data hold 100,000 or so distinct CDR3 sequences, with around 8.5% observed a single time. The sequenced sample was blood, either unsorted or a sorted T cell fraction (not recorded which). The receptors were gathered from a male donor with ankylosing spondylitis.

The chain couples TRBV15 to TRBJ1-5; D gene ambiguous. Germline-derived CDR1 and CDR2 are LNHNV and YYDKDF (reference sequence). V lost 0 bases and J 5 bases, leaving 8 bases between the germline ends. CDR3 length equals 14 residues. CDR3 region: CATSRDLADQPQHF. CDR3 sequence (DNA): TGTGCCACCAGCAGAGATCTGGCCGATCAGCCCCAGCATTTT.

This clonotype was detected many times. This chain connects TRBV29-1 to TRBJ2-7; 13 nucleotides agree with TRBD2. The germline CDR1 and CDR2 sequences are SQVTM and ANQGSEA. This CDR3 is 17 amino acids long. V lost 2 bases and J lost 5; bases outside the gene matches: 12. The CDR3 nucleotides are TGCAGCGTTGAATCAGAGGGTACTAGCGGGAGGGACCACGAGCAGTACGTC. Translating gives CSVESEGTSGRDHEQYV.

Ten or more counts support this clonotype. The chain recombines TRBV7-9 with TRBJ2-3, with 9 bases aligning to TRBD1. The CDR3 sequence is 15 residues long. Germline lookup yields CDR1 SEHNR and CDR2 FQNEAQ (reference sequence). J was trimmed by 6 bases and V by 5 bases; bases with no gene match: 9. CDR3 sequence reads: CASSILGQGRDTQYF. CDR3 DNA: TGTGCCAGCAGCATTCTGGGACAGGGCCGGGATACGCAGTATTTT.

The chain is built from TRBV3-1 and TRBJ2-1, with no clear D. This CDR3 spans 15 amino acids. V lost 0 bases, J lost 6 bases, and 12 bases lay in between. The germline CDR1 and CDR2 sequences are LGHDT and YNNKEL (reference sequence). The CDR3 protein is CASSQDPAAANEQFF. CDR3 in DNA: TGTGCCAGCAGCCAAGATCCGGCTGCGGCCAATGAGCAGTTCTTC.

This rearrangement joins TRBV27 to TRBJ2-1; either TRBD1 or TRBD2 may fit D (5 bases each). The CDR3 runs to 14 residues. CDR1 is MNHEY and CDR2 is SMNVEV in the germline V gene (reference sequence). Trimming left V 4 bases short and J 4 bases short, with 11 bases between. In nucleotides, the CDR3 is TGTGCCAGCAGTTGGACGGGGCTATACAATGAGCAGTTCTTC. This encodes CASSWTGLYNEQFF.

In its sample, this clonotype was seen a few times. The V gene is TRBV12-3 or TRBV12-4, the J gene TRBJ2-5; D is ambiguous. V lost 5 bases to trimming and J lost 5 bases, with 18 bases between them. The CDR3 totals 15 residues. The CDR3 is CASSIHSLGGETQYF. In DNA form, the CDR3 reads TGTGCCAGCAGTATCCACTCTTTGGGTGGGGAGACCCAGTACTTC.

Ten or more counts support this clonotype. The gene calls are TRBV20-1 and TRBJ2-1; no clear D. V was clipped by 4 bases and J by 6 bases, with 10 bases between them. CDR1 is DFQATT, CDR2 SNEGSKA, per germline (reference sequence). The CDR3 is 12 amino acids. The CDR3, as DNA: TGCAGTGCTACCGGTCTATTCAATGAGCAGTTCTTC. It is translated as CSATGLFNEQFF.

At least ten counts were recorded for this clonotype. V usage is TRBV7-8 and J usage is TRBJ1-1, with a possible D match to TRBD1 (5 bases). Germline lookup yields CDR1 SGHVS and CDR2 FQNEAQ. The CDR3 has 14 amino acids. V was pared by 2 bases and J by 4 bases, with 11 bases between. CDR3 sequence (DNA): TGTGCCAGCAGCTTAAGAGGGGTCGGCACTGAAGCTTTCTTT. This codes for CASSLRGVGTEAFF. The full variable domain, in which reference TRBV7-8 and TRBJ1-1 provide the parts outside the CDR3, is GAGVSQSPRYKVAKRGQDVALRCDPISGHVSLFWYQQALGQGPEFLTYFQNEAQLDKSGLPSDRFFAERPEGSVSTLKIQRTQQEDSAVYLCASSLRGVGTEAFFGQGTRLTVV.

This clonotype occurred many times. The gene calls are TRBV6-2 or TRBV6-3 and TRBJ2-3; D is ambiguous. Trimming left V 2 bases short and J 2 bases short, with 8 bases between. Looked up from germline, CDR1 is MNHEY and CDR2 is SVGEGT. This CDR3 region has 14 residues. CDR3 sequence: CASSYLISTDTQYF. In DNA form, the CDR3 reads TGTGCCAGCAGTTACCTAATCTCCACAGATACGCAGTATTTT.

As to this clonotype: This may arise from a read error, as a much more abundant clone is one base away. The V and J genes are TRBV5-1 and TRBJ2-1, with 8 nucleotides matching TRBD2. Germline V CDR1 and CDR2: SGHRS, YFSETQ. Trimming removed 2 bases from V and 0 bases from J; junction bases left unmatched: 13. This CDR3 comprises 19 residues. CDR3 amino acids: CASSFAGGLGETSYNEQFF. CDR3 DNA: TGCGCCAGCAGCTTTGCGGGGGGCCTAGGGGAAACCTCCTACAATGAGCAGTTCTTC.

This clonotype was seen more than once but under ten times. The J gene is TRBJ1-2, the V gene TRBV19, with TRBD1 as a possible D gene (5 bases). This CDR3 has 13 amino acids. The ends were cut back, 5 bases at V and 5 bases at J, with 12 bases in the middle. Germline CDR1 is LNHDA and CDR2 is SQIVND (reference sequence). The CDR3 nucleotides are TGTGCCAGTAGTTTCGGGACGGGGTATGGCTACACCTTC. It is translated as CASSFGTGYGYTF.

This chain uses TRBV2 with TRBJ2-3; D could derive from TRBD1 or TRBD2 (6 bases each). V was cut by 1 base and J by 0 bases, with 14 bases left in between. Germline CDR1 SNHLY, CDR2 FYNNEI. CDR3 length: 17 residues. The CDR3 DNA sequence: TGTGCCAGCAGTGAAGGTCCCCAGGGGACTAGCACAGATACGCAGTATTTT. Its protein is CASSEGPQGTSTDTQYF.

This clonotype has a count of ten or more. The chain couples TRBV29-1 to TRBJ1-2; TRBD1 might be the D (5 bases). This CDR3 has 11 residues. CDR1 is SQVTM, CDR2 ANQGSEA, per germline. Trimming removed 7 bases at V and 7 bases at J, with 13 bases between. The CDR3 coding sequence is TGCAGCGCCCGGGACGTTCGTGGCTACACCTTC. Translation: CSARDVRGYTF.

The table lists this clonotype with a few counts. The genes are TRBV6-4 and TRBJ2-1; 10 nucleotides match TRBD2. Germline values: CDR1 MRHNA, CDR2 SNTAGT. J lost 6 bases, V lost 3 bases, and 5 bases had no gene match. The CDR3 covers 15 residues. The CDR3 region has the DNA TGTGCCAGCAGTGAAGAACTAGCGGGAAGCAATGAGCAGTTCTTC. Protein product: CASSEELAGSNEQFF.

This clonotype was seen only a few times. The V call is TRBV11-3, the J call TRBJ1-6; D is possibly TRBD1 (5 bases). CDR1 is SGHNT, CDR2 YENEEA, per germline. V lost 5 bases and J 11 bases, leaving 10 bases between the germline ends. CDR3 length: 12 amino acids. Here the CDR3 reads CASSQMGAPLHF. In DNA, the CDR3 is TGTGCCAGCAGCCAGATGGGGGCACCCCTCCACTTT.

This clonotype was seen many times. This chain joins TRBV12-3 or TRBV12-4 and TRBJ1-1; 7 bases line up with TRBD1. V gave up 5 bases and J gave up 8 bases; unmatched junction bases: 11. The CDR3 has 14 amino acids. CDR3 sequence: CASSTFSDRAEAFF. The DNA for the CDR3 is TGTGCCAGCAGTACTTTCTCAGACAGGGCGGAAGCTTTCTTT.

This clonotype was seen many times. V usage is TRBV7-9 and J usage is TRBJ1-1; 12 nucleotides agree with TRBD1. CDR3 length equals 16 residues. V lost 10 bases and J lost 3; bases outside the gene matches: 12. Germline CDR1 is SEHNR and CDR2 is FQNEAQ (reference sequence). CDR3: CATEPGTGGSYTEAFF. The DNA for the CDR3 is TGTGCCACCGAACCCGGGACAGGGGGCTCGTACACTGAAGCTTTCTTT.

CDR3 DNA: TGTGCCAGCAGTCCAGGGGGCAAAGGCTACACCTTC. This translates into CASSPGGKGYTF. The chain is built from TRBV12-3 or TRBV12-4 and TRBJ1-2; TRBD1 aligns across 8 bases. The CDR3 runs 12 residues. Trimming took 5 bases from V and 8 from J; bases not matched to a gene: 4.

The V gene is TRBV7-9, the J gene TRBJ2-7; D might be TRBD2 (5 bases). CDR1 is SEHNR, CDR2 FQNEAQ, per germline (reference sequence). The CDR3 is made up of 11 amino acids. V lost 6 bases to trimming and J lost 7 bases, with 10 bases between them. The CDR3 DNA is TGTGCCAGCAGTATCCCGGGGGAGCAGTACTTC. This sequence encodes CASSIPGEQYF.

There are many counts of this clonotype. This chain uses TRBV7-2 with TRBJ2-7, with unresolved D. V lost 3 bases and J lost 0, with 9 bases in between. The CDR3 runs 14 residues. Germline V gives CDR1 SGHTA, CDR2 FQGNSA. The CDR3 is CASSFGRYSYEQYF. Written as DNA, the CDR3 is TGTGCCAGCAGCTTTGGACGCTACTCCTACGAGCAGTACTTC. Full variable domain (remainder filled in from reference TRBV7-2 and TRBJ2-7): GAGVSQSPSNKVTEKGKDVELRCDPISGHTALYWYRQSLGQGLEFLIYFQGNSAPDKSGLPSDRFSAERTGGSVSTLTIQRTQQEDSAVYLCASSFGRYSYEQYFGPGTRLTVT.

This clonotype occurred a few times. The chain combines TRBV5-4 with TRBJ2-3, with D possibly being TRBD1 (7 bases). This CDR3 has 16 amino acids. V gave up 0 bases and J gave up 5 bases, with 16 bases separating them. CDR1 SGHNT and CDR2 YYREEE come from the germline V gene (reference sequence). The CDR3 nucleotides read TGTGCCAGCAGCTTGGCCGGAGGGGGCCGAGGAGATACGCAGTATTTT. As protein: CASSLAGGGRGDTQYF.

This clonotype was detected many times. The chain uses TRBV3-1 and TRBJ1-5, with D uncertain. Germline V gene data show CDR1 as LGHDT and CDR2 as YNNKEL (reference sequence). This CDR3 is built from 17 residues. V was cut by 0 bases and J by 4 bases, with 16 bases left in between. In nucleotides, the CDR3 is TGTGCCAGCAGCCAAGATCCCCCTTACGGGAGTAATCAGCCCCAGCATTTT. It translates to CASSQDPPYGSNQPQHF.

This clonotype was picked up many times. The chain combines TRBV9 with TRBJ2-3, with 9 bases lining up with TRBD1. Trimming at V came to 4 bases and at J to 7 bases, leaving 7 bases not matched to a gene. Germline lookup yields CDR1 SGDLS and CDR2 YYNGEE. CDR3 length: 14 residues. The CDR3 nucleotides are TGTGCCAGCAGCCCCCGGACAGGGGATAATACGCAGTATTTT. It is translated as CASSPRTGDNTQYF.

Only a few counts were recorded for this clonotype. This chain connects TRBV10-3 to TRBJ1-2; 12 nucleotides line up with TRBD1. V was pared by 6 bases and J by 6 bases, with 2 bases of the junction left unmatched. The germline gives CDR1 ENHRY, CDR2 SYGVKD. The CDR3 is made up of 13 amino acids. This chain's CDR3 is CAISGTGGDGYTF. CDR3 coding DNA: TGTGCCATCAGCGGGACAGGGGGCGATGGCTACACCTTC.

The J gene is TRBJ1-2, the V gene TRBV12-5, with D maybe TRBD1 (6 bases). Germline V gene lookup returns CDR1 LGHNT and CDR2 FRNRAP. V lost 5 bases and J 2 bases, leaving 15 bases between the germline ends. CDR3 length equals 15 residues. The CDR3 sequence: CASGPPGGRNYGYTF. DNA of the CDR3: TGTGCTAGTGGTCCCCCCGGGGGGCGCAACTATGGCTACACCTTC.

This clonotype has a handful of counts. The rearrangement joins TRBV6-1 to TRBJ2-7; 12 nucleotides agree with TRBD2. The germline gives CDR1 MNHNS, CDR2 SASEGT. V lost 4 bases, J lost 4 bases, and 5 bases stayed unmatched. This CDR3 has 15 residues. CDR3 residues: CASSAGLAGIYEQYV. CDR3 DNA: TGTGCCAGCAGTGCCGGACTAGCGGGAATATACGAGCAGTACGTC.

This chain connects TRBV2 to TRBJ2-7, with 7 positions matching TRBD1. V shed 1 base and J 3 bases; nucleotides not matched to a gene: 6. CDR3 length: 15 residues. The germline V gene encodes CDR1 SNHLY and CDR2 FYNNEI. In DNA form, the CDR3 reads TGTGCCAGCAGTGAAGGGGTAGGGGGCTACTACGAGCAGTACTTC. Translated, it gives CASSEGVGGYYEQYF.

This clonotype was seen only a few times. The chain combines TRBV5-1 with TRBJ2-7; 9 nucleotides align to TRBD1. The germline V gene has CDR1 SGHRS and CDR2 YFSETQ. The CDR3 consists of 13 residues. The V gene end was trimmed by 1 base and the J gene end by 9 bases; junction bases not matched to a gene: 5. The CDR3 region is CASSLRDRDGQYF. As DNA, the CDR3 is TGCGCCAGCAGCTTGAGGGACAGGGATGGGCAGTACTTC.